The clone carrying this T cell receptor (beta chain) was counted ten times or more. No antigen is known for it. The source of the sample is a study of beta chain features in type 1 diabetes. Regarding the study as a whole: Moderate but significant shortening of TCRB CDR3s was recorded in all four CD4+ subsets from Type 1 diabetes patients. The study found that naive, central memory and Treg TCRB repertoires appeared more similar in patients than in healthy donors.

What was sequenced were expressed TCRB transcripts, since all of the isolated RNA had been reverse transcribed. Generated by immunoSEQ multiplex PCR, the TCRdb table keeps only in-frame clones and is missing some. The table has about 640,000 clones, roughly an eighth seen once; the top ten hold around 0.12%. Without exception, sorted populations had purity beyond 95%. This CDR3 comprises 15 residues. V dropped 0 bases and J dropped 5; count of bases not matched to a gene: 4. CDR1 and CDR2 from the germline V gene are LGHNA and YNFKEQ. V is TRBV4-2 and J is TRBJ1-2; 9 bases line up with TRBD1. Sequencing used naive CD4+ T cells from blood. The clonotype originates from a man aged 30 to 45 with type 1 diabetes. CDR3 loop: CASSQEPGQGYGYTF. CDR3 nucleotides: TGTGCCAGCAGCCAAGAGCCGGGACAGGGATATGGCTACACCTTC.